This paragraph covers one TCR beta chain sequence. This clone was counted between two and nine times. Its target antigen remains unknown. Coverage ceases 3 residues before the CDR3 finishes, and the germline J gene fills in the end. The data were taken from a study of T cell clonality in common variable immunodeficiency (dated by TCRdb to the mid-2010s). Study-wide findings and limitations: CVID subjects shared fewer TCRbeta clones with each other than healthy controls did (p < 0.0001). According to the authors, figuring out what caused the increased clonality in CVID would require sequencing the repertoires of T cell subpopulations. Even though DNA input was equal, the average per sample came to 82,000 or so unique sequences for controls compared with roughly 30,000 for CVID samples. CVID TCRbeta sequences reportedly showed fewer deletions and N-nucleotide insertions and lacked highly modified clones with 13 or more V deletions. TCRbeta clonality was higher in CVID subjects than in healthy controls (t-test p = 0.018), and the increase was most characteristic of about a third of subjects. Correlations between repertoire features and clinical complications were limited by patient heterogeneity within the CVID cohort.

CVID samples and control samples contributed equivalent amounts of genomic DNA as sequencing input. For every sample, a 60 bp segment covering the rearranged TCRbeta CDR3 region was amplified and then sequenced. The immunoSEQ assay, a bias-corrected multiplex PCR with high-throughput sequencing, was employed for TCRbeta amplification. Per the original workflow: Every unique nucleotide sequence was considered a clone and was annotated with V, D and J genes, copy number and frequency. Sequences were labeled productive if in frame, and non-productive if out of frame or containing stop codons. As previously described, clonality was computed from Shannon's entropy. Mean CDR3 Kyte-Doolittle hydropathy was derived from the predicted amino acid sequences of productive clones. Using the R hclust function, scaled V gene usage was clustered hierarchically with Manhattan distance and complete linkage. To assess clone sharing by CDR3 amino acid sequence, 12 repertoires per group were resampled over 100 rounds. The repertoires were screened for 65 to 75 published EBV-specific TCRbeta sequences and 245 published CMV-specific TCRbeta sequences. After a couple of CVID samples that produced fewer than 10,000 sequences were dropped from the analysis, some 42 CVID repertoires remained. As stored in TCRdb, this immuneACCESS dataset retains in-frame rearrangements with V and J assigned. A fraction of the clones does not appear; measured against another copy, unresolved V genes explain less than half of the discrepancy, and the remainder lacks a known reason. V, J and clone size reflect that table, while D and trimming were determined from the DNA. Across this sample, about 33,000 clones were tabulated and none appeared just once. About 6.1% of the sample belongs to the ten largest clones.

The CDR3 runs 15 residues from the cysteine to the phenylalanine. Part of the CDR3 DNA is given, 36 bases translated from base 1. Via the germline V gene, CDR1 is KGHSH and CDR2 LQKENI. The junction shows trimming of 2 bases on V and 5 bases on J, and the gene matches do not reach 6 bases of it. Standard criteria, namely reduction of serum IgG, IgA and/or IgM below the normal range together with specific antibody deficiency, were applied for the diagnosis of CVID. There were 40 to 45 subjects in the CVID group (around 15 female and 29 male), ranging in age from 9 to 64 years, with a mean age of around 40. Most of the CVID patients and most of the healthy controls were of Caucasian heritage. At the time of study participation, every CVID subject had been on replacement immunoglobulin therapy for one year or longer. At the time of blood collection, no CVID subject was ill or was being treated with immunomodulatory or immunosuppressive medication. From each donor, roughly 5 to 8.5 ml of heparinized peripheral whole blood was collected. Genomic DNA from adults with common variable immune deficiency (CVID) and from healthy adult controls was used to sequence TCRbeta CDR3 repertoires. Diluted blood was density-centrifuged over Hypaque 1077 or Ficoll-Paque to isolate peripheral blood mononuclear cells. Unsorted mononuclear cells served as the source of genomic DNA, which was extracted either by Qiagen column purification or by a centrifugation-based method.

This receptor was identified in a human donor with common variable immunodeficiency. The specimen was peripheral blood mononuclear cells. The sequence joins TRBV18 to TRBJ2-3; 8 junctional bases match TRBD2. The CDR3 is CASSPAGGPQDTQYF. CDR3 bases read: TGTGCCAGCTCACCAGCGGGGGGCCCCCAAGATACG.